The clone carrying this TCR beta chain was observed once. Its specificity is unknown. These data are taken from a study of a mutant IDH1 vaccine in newly diagnosed glioma. Across the whole study: Patients were given eight vaccinations, scheduled in weeks 1, 3, 5, 7, 11, 15, 19 and 23.

Assay: immunoSEQ multiplex PCR; the TCRdb copy retains only in-frame clones and omits some. The table has tens of thousands of clones, approximately 83% seen once; the top ten hold about 24%. This CDR3 is built from 14 residues. Germline CDR1 and CDR2: LNHDA and SQIVND (reference sequence). V lost 7 bases, J lost 0 bases, and 3 bases stayed unmatched. As for time point: week 5, during vaccination. The study gave 300 ug of mutant IDH1 20-mer peptide per vaccine dose, with topical imiquimod. Tumors from donors were new WHO grade 3 or 4 IDH1-mutant astrocytomas with ATRX loss. The TCR comes from a man aged 30-40 years with glioma. This specimen was PBMCs, taken from a glioma patient whose treatment included an IDH1 peptide vaccine. This chain connects TRBV19 to TRBJ2-7, with 10 nucleotides matching TRBD2. The CDR3 protein is CASKVAGGSYEQYF. The CDR3 nucleotides are TGTGCCAGTAAGGTAGCGGGGGGCTCCTACGAGCAGTACTTC.